This T cell receptor beta chain was captured by sequencing in a study of T cells after yellow fever vaccination. This CDR3 spans 15 amino acids. Per the germline V gene, CDR1 is SQVTM and CDR2 is ANQGSEA. Trimming cost V 6 bases and J 4 bases; bases outside gene matches: 10. MiXCR, applied by TCRdb to the 5' RACE reads, yields one record per CDR3 protein. The sample lists approximately 180,000 distinct CDR3 sequences; 5.5% to 8% were seen once. This clonotype was counted ten times or more. The sample was CD4+ T cells sorted from PBMCs, taken on the day of the first yellow fever vaccination. V is TRBV29-1 and J is TRBJ2-5; the match to TRBD1 covers 11 bases. This clonotype originated in a man aged 18 to 29 who received the YFV17D yellow fever vaccine. CDR3 coding DNA: TGCAGCGTCGGGACAGGGGGGGTACTAAGAGAGACCCAGTACTTC. Encoded protein: CSVGTGGVLRETQYF.